The 19 T cell receptor beta chains listed next were all sequenced from one sample in a study of blood T cell repertoires in COVID-19. Assay used: immunoSEQ multiplex PCR; TCRdb lists only in-frame clones, some missing. This sample has 72,000 or so clones, with more than 75% found just once. Material for sequencing was peripheral blood. The receptors here all came from a woman aged 55-69 years with acute or convalescent COVID-19.

This clone was counted a few times. V usage is TRBV9 and J usage is TRBJ1-1; TRBD1 aligns across 8 bases. CDR1 and CDR2 from the germline V gene are SGDLS and YYNGEE. After removal of 3 bases from V and 5 bases from J, the junction contained 9 bases not matched to a gene. The CDR3 runs to 15 residues. The CDR3, as DNA: TGTGCCAGCAGCGCCAGGACAGGGCTGGGGACTGAAGCTTTCTTT. Protein product: CASSARTGLGTEAFF.

This clone is a singleton in its sample. The chain uses TRBV6-6 and TRBJ1-4; 8 bases are a match to TRBD1. The CDR3 covers 13 residues. Germline trimming cut 6 bases from V and 7 bases from J; bases unmatched to any gene: 4. Germline assignment: CDR1 MNHNY and CDR2 SVGAGI (reference sequence). Here the CDR3 DNA reads TGTGCCAGCAGGGACAGGGACGTTGAAAAACTGTTTTTT. Its protein product is CASRDRDVEKLFF.

V usage is TRBV7-2 and J usage is TRBJ2-2; the D gene is possibly TRBD2 (6 bases). The CDR3 extends over 15 amino acids. With 5 bases removed from V and 5 bases from J, the gap between germline ends came to 15 bases. Germline V CDR1 and CDR2: SGHTA, FQGNSA. CDR3 DNA: TGTGCCAGCAGCCCACGGGGACTGACAACCGGGGAGCTGTTTTTT. This encodes CASSPRGLTTGELFF.

The J gene is TRBJ2-1, the V gene TRBV30, with D maybe TRBD1 (5 bases). Deletions cut 3 bases from V and 3 bases from J, with 15 bases between. This CDR3 has 15 amino acids. Germline loops: CDR1 GTSNPN, CDR2 SVGIG (reference sequence). CDR3 sequence (DNA): TGTGCCTGGAGATACGACAGTCAAGACTACAATGAGCAGTTCTTC. This encodes CAWRYDSQDYNEQFF.

This chain uses TRBV5-6 with TRBJ2-7, with a tentative D call TRBD1 (5 bases). CDR1 SGHDT and CDR2 YYEEEE come from the germline V gene. CDR3 length: 14 residues. The V end was cut by 3 bases, the J end by 5 bases, with 15 bases between. The chain's CDR3 is CASSSLGLIHEQYF. The CDR3 DNA is TGTGCCAGCAGCTCCCTGGGGCTGATCCACGAGCAGTACTTC.

The rearrangement joins TRBV5-4 to TRBJ2-5, with TRBD2 as a possible D gene (7 bases). V was pared by 1 base and J by 6 bases, with 13 bases between. CDR1 and CDR2 (germline): SGHNT, YYREEE (reference sequence). CDR3 size: 14 residues. CDR3 nucleotide sequence: TGTGCCAGCAGCTTGAGGGGGGGCGTAAAGACCCAGTACTTC. Its protein product is CASSLRGGVKTQYF. Together with reference TRBV5-4 and TRBJ2-5, the CDR3 gives the full variable domain: ETGVTQSPTHLIKTRGQQVTLRCSSQSGHNTVSWYQQALGQGPQFIFQYYREEENGRGNFPPRFSGLQFPNYSSELNVNALELDDSALYLCASSLRGGVKTQYFGPGTRLLVL.

The sample holds one count of this clone. V and J are TRBV5-1 and TRBJ2-2; TRBD2 is a possible D gene (6 bases). V was shortened by 5 bases and J by 1 base, with 15 bases between the two germline ends. Germline loops: CDR1 SGHRS, CDR2 YFSETQ. CDR3 size: 16 residues. DNA for the CDR3: TGCGCCAGCAGTCCAACCGGGAGTCGGAACACCGGGGAGCTGTTTTTT. It translates to CASSPTGSRNTGELFF.

This chain links TRBV7-8 with TRBJ2-1; 8 bases align to TRBD2. This CDR3 spans 15 amino acids. CDR1 and CDR2 (germline): SGHVS, FQNEAQ. V shed 6 bases and J 1 base; nucleotides not matched to a gene: 5. The CDR3 sequence is CASSRGLASYNEQFF. The CDR3 coding sequence is TGTGCCAGCAGTCGCGGACTAGCTTCCTACAATGAGCAGTTCTTC.

The CDR3 DNA reads TGCGCCAGCAGCTTGGAATGGGGAGGCGAGCAGTACTTC. As protein: CASSLEWGGEQYF. The V and J genes are TRBV5-1 and TRBJ2-7; possible D gene TRBD2, 6 bases. The CDR3 runs to 13 residues. The V end was cut by 0 bases, the J end by 6 bases, with 10 bases between. Germline V gene lookup returns CDR1 SGHRS and CDR2 YFSETQ.

This CDR3 is CASSTDPSEYYGYTF. DNA of the CDR3: TGTGCCAGCAGCACCGACCCTAGTGAGTACTATGGCTACACCTTC. The chain employs TRBV7-9 and TRBJ1-2, with unresolved D. The CDR3 extends over 15 amino acids. Deletions cut 5 bases from V and 3 bases from J, with 16 bases between. Per germline, CDR1 SEHNR and CDR2 FQNEAQ (reference sequence).

The V gene is TRBV18, the J gene TRBJ2-7; D may be TRBD1 (6 bases). This CDR3 spans 15 amino acids. With 3 bases removed from V and 0 bases from J, the gap between germline ends came to 12 bases. Germline loops: CDR1 KGHSH, CDR2 LQKENI. The CDR3 region is CASSPQGLSSYEQYF. In DNA, the CDR3 is TGTGCCAGCTCACCTCAGGGGCTATCCTCCTACGAGCAGTACTTC.

The V call is TRBV3-1 (or the pseudogene TRBV3-2), the J call TRBJ2-7; unclear D gene. The CDR3 covers 14 residues. Trimming shortened V by 5 bases and J by 2 bases, and 13 bases separated the two germline ends. Germline values: CDR1 LGHDT, CDR2 YNNKEL (reference sequence). The CDR3 loop reads CASSFGPSAYEQYF. CDR3 coding DNA: TGTGCCAGCAGCTTTGGTCCCAGTGCCTACGAGCAGTACTTC.

This clone showed up just once. The rearrangement uses TRBV7-2 and TRBJ2-2; 14 bases align to TRBD2. The CDR3 sequence is 16 residues long. Germline lookup yields CDR1 SGHTA and CDR2 FQGNSA. With 3 bases clipped from V and 4 bases from J, the junction kept 1 base outside the gene matches. CDR3 residues: CASSLGLAGVTGELFF. The CDR3 DNA is TGTGCCAGCAGCTTGGGACTAGCGGGGGTCACCGGGGAGCTGTTTTTT.

The gene calls are TRBV7-8 and TRBJ2-7; 10 bases are a match to TRBD2. J was trimmed by 4 bases and V by 3 bases; bases with no gene match: 6. Germline V lookup: CDR1 SGHVS, CDR2 FQNEAQ. The CDR3 runs 15 residues. DNA of the CDR3: TGTGCCAGCAGCTTCGGAGCGGGGGGGCAGTACGAGCAGTACTTC. It is translated as CASSFGAGGQYEQYF.

The chain couples TRBV27 to TRBJ2-7, with 7 positions matching TRBD1. The junction had 12 bases not matched to a gene; V was cut back by 4 bases and J by 3 bases. Per the germline V gene, CDR1 is MNHEY and CDR2 is SMNVEV (reference sequence). The CDR3 is made up of 16 amino acids. CDR3 loop: CASSSLLSGGFYEQYF. Here the CDR3 DNA reads TGTGCCAGCAGTTCCCTTTTGTCAGGGGGATTCTACGAGCAGTACTTC.

CDR3 DNA: TGTGCCAGCTCCCTTGGGACATCCTATGGCTACACCTTC. Translated: CASSLGTSYGYTF. The rearrangement links TRBV2 to TRBJ1-2; maybe TRBD1 (6 bases). From germline, CDR1 is SNHLY and CDR2 FYNNEI. The CDR3 extends over 13 amino acids. Between the trimmed V and J ends, which lost 8 bases and 4 bases, there was a span of 14 bases.

The CDR3 DNA is TGCGCCAGCAGCTTGGACGCGACCGAGGGGGCTGAAGCTTTCTTT. Protein product: CASSLDATEGAEAFF. The chain recombines TRBV5-1 with TRBJ1-1, with a tentative D call TRBD1 (6 bases). CDR1 and CDR2 (germline): SGHRS, YFSETQ. CDR3 length equals 15 residues. Trimming shortened V by 0 bases and J by 6 bases, and 15 bases separated the two germline ends. Using reference TRBV5-1 and TRBJ1-1 for the parts outside the CDR3, the full variable domain is KAGVTQTPRYLIKTRGQQVTLSCSPISGHRSVSWYQQTPGQGLQFLFEYFSETQRNKGNFPGRFSGRQFSNSRSEMNVSTLELGDSALYLCASSLDATEGAEAFFGQGTRLTVV.

CDR3 nucleotides: TGTGCCAGCAGTGACCCTATCGACCGGGACAGGGGCAATGAGACCCAGTACTTC. It is translated as CASSDPIDRDRGNETQYF. The chain has TRBV6-4 and TRBJ2-5; 10 bases line up with TRBD1. The trim removed 2 bases at V and 5 bases at J, leaving 14 bases unmatched. The CDR3 consists of 18 residues. Germline CDR1 reads MRHNA; CDR2 reads SNTAGT.

The V gene is TRBV27, the J gene TRBJ1-4, with D unresolved. Germline values: CDR1 MNHEY, CDR2 SMNVEV (reference sequence). Between the trimmed V and J ends, which lost 5 bases and 4 bases, there was a span of 14 bases. This CDR3 has 15 residues. The DNA for the CDR3 is TGTGCCAGCAGTGTCGCCCGCAACATTAATGAAAAACTGTTTTTT. Its translation is CASSVARNINEKLFF.